The clone carrying this T cell receptor (beta chain) was picked up a small number of times. Its target is unknown. The sample belongs to a study of tumor-infiltrating lymphocytes in primary liver carcinoma. Study-level information: Maximum tumor diameters ranged from roughly 4 to 10 cm, stage T1-T3 N0M0. Study-level points and caveats: Among top clones, only about 7-24% appeared in all five tumor regions.

RNA and DNA were co-extracted from 20-30 mg of unsorted bulk tissue. Surgical resection was used to treat these primary liver carcinoma patients. Every tumor sample had over 85% viable tumor cells. Using a constant-region primer together with ProtoScript II reverse transcriptase, TCR beta cDNA was made from approximately 500 ng of total RNA. Three rounds of nested multiplex PCR with slightly modified ARM-PCR produced TCR beta libraries. The opening two PCR rounds, around 11 cycles each, paired TRBV1-TRBV30 forward primers with a C-beta reverse primer. TCRdb called the multiplex PCR reads again in MiXCR, with one record for every CDR3 protein. The table lists fewer than 150,000 distinct CDR3 sequences, around two thirds of them singletons. Germline V gene lookup returns CDR1 SGHRS and CDR2 YFSETQ. V was cut by 7 bases and J by 0 bases, with 13 bases left in between. This CDR3 has 15 amino acids.

The sequence was collected from a woman aged 55 to 70 with primary liver carcinoma and hepatitis B virus infection. The source material was liver tumor tissue from sampling region 1. As for subset: tumor region T1, superior pole. The V call is TRBV5-1, the J call TRBJ1-4; TRBD1 might be the D (5 bases). CDR3 DNA: TGCGCCAGCCGGGGGAACCCCGCAACTAATGAAAAACTGTTTTTT. Protein: CASRGNPATNEKLFF. Full variable domain (outside the CDR3, taken from reference TRBV5-1 and TRBJ1-4): KAGVTQTPRYLIKTRGQQVTLSCSPISGHRSVSWYQQTPGQGLQFLFEYFSETQRNKGNFPGRFSGRQFSNSRSEMNVSTLELGDSALYLCASRGNPATNEKLFFGSGTQLSVL.